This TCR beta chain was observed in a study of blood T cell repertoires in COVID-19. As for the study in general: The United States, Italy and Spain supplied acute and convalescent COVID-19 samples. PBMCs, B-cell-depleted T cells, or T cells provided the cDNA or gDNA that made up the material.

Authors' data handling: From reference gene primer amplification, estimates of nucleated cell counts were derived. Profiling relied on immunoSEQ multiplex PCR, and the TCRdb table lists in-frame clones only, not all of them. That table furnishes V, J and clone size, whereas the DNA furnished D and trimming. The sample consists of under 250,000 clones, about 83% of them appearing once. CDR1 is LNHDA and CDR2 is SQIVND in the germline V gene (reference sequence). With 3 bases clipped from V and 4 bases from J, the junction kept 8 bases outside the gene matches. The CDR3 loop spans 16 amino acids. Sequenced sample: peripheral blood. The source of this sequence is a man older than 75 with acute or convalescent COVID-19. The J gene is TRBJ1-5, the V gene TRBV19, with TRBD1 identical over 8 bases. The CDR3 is CASSMEAGGRNQPQHF. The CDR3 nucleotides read TGTGCCAGTAGTATGGAGGCAGGGGGCCGTAATCAGCCCCAGCATTTT.